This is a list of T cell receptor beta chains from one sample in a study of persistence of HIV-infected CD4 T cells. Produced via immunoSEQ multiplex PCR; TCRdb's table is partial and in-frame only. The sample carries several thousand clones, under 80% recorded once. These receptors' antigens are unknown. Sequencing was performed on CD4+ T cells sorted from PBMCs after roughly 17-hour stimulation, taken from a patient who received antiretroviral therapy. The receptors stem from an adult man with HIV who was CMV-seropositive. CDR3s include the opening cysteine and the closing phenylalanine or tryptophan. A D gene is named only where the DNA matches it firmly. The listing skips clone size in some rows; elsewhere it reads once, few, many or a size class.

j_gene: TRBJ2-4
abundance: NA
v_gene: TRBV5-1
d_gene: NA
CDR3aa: CASSFGEVAKNIQYF
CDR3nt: TGCGCCAGCAGCTTTGGAGAGGTAGCCAAAAACATTCAGTACTTC

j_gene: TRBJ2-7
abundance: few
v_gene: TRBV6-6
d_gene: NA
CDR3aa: CASSRDNGEQYF
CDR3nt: TGTGCCAGCAGCCGGGACAATGGCGAGCAGTACTTC

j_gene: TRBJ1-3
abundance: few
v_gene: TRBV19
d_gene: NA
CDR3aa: CASTLDVSSGNTIYF
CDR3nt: TGTGCCAGTACTCTCGACGTAAGCTCTGGAAACACCATATATTTT

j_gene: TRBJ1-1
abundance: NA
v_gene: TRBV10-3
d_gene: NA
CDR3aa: CAISERGAEAFF
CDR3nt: TGTGCCATCAGTGAGCGTGGGGCCGAAGCTTTCTTT

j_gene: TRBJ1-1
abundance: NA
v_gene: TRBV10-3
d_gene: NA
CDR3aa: CAISQSSNTEAFF
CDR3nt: TGTGCCATCAGTCAATCTTCGAACACTGAAGCTTTCTTT

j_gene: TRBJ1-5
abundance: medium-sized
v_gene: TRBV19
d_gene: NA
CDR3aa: CASSIDSGHQPQHF
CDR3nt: TGTGCCAGTAGTATAGACAGTGGTCATCAGCCCCAGCATTTT

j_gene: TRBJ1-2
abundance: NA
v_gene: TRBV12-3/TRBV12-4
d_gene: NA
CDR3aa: CASSLTTSYGYTF
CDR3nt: TGTGCCAGCAGTTTAACTACATCCTATGGCTACACCTTC

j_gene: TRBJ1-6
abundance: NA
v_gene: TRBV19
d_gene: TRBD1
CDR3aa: CASRDRGNSPLHF
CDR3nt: TGTGCCAGTAGAGACAGGGGAAATTCACCCCTCCACTTT

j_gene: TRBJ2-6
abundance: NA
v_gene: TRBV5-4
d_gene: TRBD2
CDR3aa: CASSARLAGAGANVLTF
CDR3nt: TGTGCCAGCAGCGCCCGACTAGCGGGAGCCGGGGCCAACGTCCTGACTTTC

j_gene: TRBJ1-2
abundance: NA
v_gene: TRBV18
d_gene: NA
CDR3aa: CASSPGASNYGYTF
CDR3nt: TGTGCCAGCTCACCCGGGGCCAGTAACTATGGCTACACCTTC